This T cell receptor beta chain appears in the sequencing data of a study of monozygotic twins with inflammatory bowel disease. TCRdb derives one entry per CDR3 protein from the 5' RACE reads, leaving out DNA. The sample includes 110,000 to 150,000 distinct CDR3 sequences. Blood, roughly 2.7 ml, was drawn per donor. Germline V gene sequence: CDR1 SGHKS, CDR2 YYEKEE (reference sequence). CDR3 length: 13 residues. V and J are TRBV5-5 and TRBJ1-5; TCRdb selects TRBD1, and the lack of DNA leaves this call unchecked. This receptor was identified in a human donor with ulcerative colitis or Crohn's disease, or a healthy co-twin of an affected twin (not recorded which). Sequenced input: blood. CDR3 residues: CASRRDSNQPQHF.